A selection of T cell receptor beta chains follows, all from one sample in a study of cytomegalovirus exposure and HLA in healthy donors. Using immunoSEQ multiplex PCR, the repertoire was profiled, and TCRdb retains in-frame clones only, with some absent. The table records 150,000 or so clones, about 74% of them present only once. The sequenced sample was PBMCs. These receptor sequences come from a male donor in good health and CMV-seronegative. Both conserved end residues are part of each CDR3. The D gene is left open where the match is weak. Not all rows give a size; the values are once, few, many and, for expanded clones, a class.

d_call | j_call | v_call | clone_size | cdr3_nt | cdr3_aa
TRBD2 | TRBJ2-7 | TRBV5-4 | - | TGTGCCAGCAGCTATAACAGGGCTAGCGGGAGAAACGAGCAGTACTTC | CASSYNRASGRNEQYF
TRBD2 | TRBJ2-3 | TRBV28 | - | TGTGCCAGCACCCTGGGTCGGGGGGGAGGCACAGATACGCAGTATTTT | CASTLGRGGGTDTQYF
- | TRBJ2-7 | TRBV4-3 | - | TGCGCCAGCAGCCTCGGGGCCGGGAGCGATACCTACGAGCAGTACTTC | CASSLGAGSDTYEQYF
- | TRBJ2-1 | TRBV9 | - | TGTGCCAGCAGCGTAGGGACAAACGTATACGGCAATGAGCAGTTCTTC | CASSVGTNVYGNEQFF
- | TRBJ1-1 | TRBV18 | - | TGTGCCAGCTCACCTAACCCACAGTCCGCGAACACTGAAGCTTTCTTT | CASSPNPQSANTEAFF
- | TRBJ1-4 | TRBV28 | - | TGTGCCAGCAGAAGACAGATTAATGAAAAACTGTTTTTT | CASRRQINEKLFF
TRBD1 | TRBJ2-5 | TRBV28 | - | TGTGCCAGCAGTATCTTACAGGGGATTGCAGAGACCCAGTACTTC | CASSILQGIAETQYF
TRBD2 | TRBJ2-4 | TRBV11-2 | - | TGTGCCAGCAGCTTAGGTGGGATAGCGGGAGAGAAAAACATTCAGTACTTC | CASSLGGIAGEKNIQYF
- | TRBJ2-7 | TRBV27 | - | TGTGCCAGCAGTTTATCGGGGGGGCCCAACGAGCAGTACTTC | CASSLSGGPNEQYF
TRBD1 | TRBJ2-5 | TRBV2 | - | TGTGCCGGTCAGGGGGACCAAGAGACCCAGTACTTC | CAGQGDQETQYF
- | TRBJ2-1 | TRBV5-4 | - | TGTGCCAGCAGCTCCCCGGGGGCCTACAATGAGCAGTTCTTC | CASSSPGAYNEQFF
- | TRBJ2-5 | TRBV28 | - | TGTGCCAGCAGTACTACTAGGGAGACCCAGTACTTC | CASSTTRETQYF
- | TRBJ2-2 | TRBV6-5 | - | TGTGCCAGCCAGAACGCGAACACCGGGGAGCTGTTTTTT | CASQNANTGELFF
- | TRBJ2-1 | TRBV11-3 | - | TGTGCCAGCAGCCCTGTGACAGGGAGGTTATCCAATGAGCAGTTCTTC | CASSPVTGRLSNEQFF
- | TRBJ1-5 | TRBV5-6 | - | TGTGCCAGCAGCTTGTGGGCAGCGGGTAGCAATCAGCCCCAGCATTTT | CASSLWAAGSNQPQHF
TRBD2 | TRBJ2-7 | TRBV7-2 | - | TGTGCCAGCAGCGAGCACAGCGGGGTCGGGCAGCAGTACTTC | CASSEHSGVGQQYF
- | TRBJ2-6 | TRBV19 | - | TGTGCCAGTAAAAGGGGAGGACGGGTCTCTGGGGCCAACGTCCTGACTTTC | CASKRGGRVSGANVLTF
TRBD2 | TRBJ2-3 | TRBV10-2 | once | TGCGCCAGCAGTGAGTCGAGCGGGGTGAGCACAGATACGCAGTATTTT | CASSESSGVSTDTQYF
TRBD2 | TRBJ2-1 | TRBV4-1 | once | TGCGCCAGCAGCCACATTGGATTAGCGGGAGGATACAATGAGCAGTTCTTC | CASSHIGLAGGYNEQFF
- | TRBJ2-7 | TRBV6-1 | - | TGTGCCAGTTCTCGAAACACGGGCTACGAGCAGTACTTC | CASSRNTGYEQYF
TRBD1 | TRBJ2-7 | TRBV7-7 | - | TGTGCTAGCAGCCCCGGACAGGGAGACTACGAGCAGTACTTC | CASSPGQGDYEQYF
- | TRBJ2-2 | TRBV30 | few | TGTGCCTGGAGTGTGACGGGCACCGGGGAGCTGTTTTTT | CAWSVTGTGELFF
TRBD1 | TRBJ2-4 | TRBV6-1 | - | TGTGCCAGCAGGGAGGGACAGGGGACAAACATTCAGTACTTC | CASREGQGTNIQYF
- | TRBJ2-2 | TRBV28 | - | TGTGCCAGCAGTTTGGCCGGACAGACCACCGGGGAGCTGTTTTTT | CASSLAGQTTGELFF
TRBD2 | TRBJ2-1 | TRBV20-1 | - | TGCAGTGCGGGCGGGGGCAATGAGCAGTTCTTC | CSAGGGNEQFF
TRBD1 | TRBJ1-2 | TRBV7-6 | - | TGTGCCAGCAGCCCGGGGACAGATCATCGTGGCTACACCTTC | CASSPGTDHRGYTF
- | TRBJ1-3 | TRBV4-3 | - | TGCGCCAGCAGCCAAGAGGGGGGTACTGGAAACACCATATATTTT | CASSQEGGTGNTIYF
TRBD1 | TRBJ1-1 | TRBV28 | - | TGTGCCAGCAGCCCTTTGACAGGGGGAAGAACTGAAGCTTTCTTT | CASSPLTGGRTEAFF
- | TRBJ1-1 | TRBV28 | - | TGTGCCAGCACCCCCGGGGGGATGAACACTGAAGCTTTCTTT | CASTPGGMNTEAFF
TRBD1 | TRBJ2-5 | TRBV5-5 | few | TGTGCCAGCAGCTTGGGGACAGGGGTAGAGACCCAGTACTTC | CASSLGTGVETQYF
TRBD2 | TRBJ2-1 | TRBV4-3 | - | TGCGCCAGCAGCCAAGATCCGGGGGGGCCGAGGGATGAGCAGTTCTTC | CASSQDPGGPRDEQFF
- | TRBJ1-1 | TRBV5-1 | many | TGCGCCAGCAGCTTGGATGCGGGGAACACTGAAGCTTTCTTT | CASSLDAGNTEAFF
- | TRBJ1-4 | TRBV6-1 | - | TGTGCCTGTTCCGGACAGATTTATGAAAAACTGTTTTTT | CACSGQIYEKLFF
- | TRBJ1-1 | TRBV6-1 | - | TGTGCCAGCAGGACACACGACAGCACCGAAGCTTTCTTT | CASRTHDSTEAFF
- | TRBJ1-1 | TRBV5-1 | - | TGCGCCAGCAGCCTCGAGGGCTCTATGGGAGCTTTCTTT | CASSLEGSMGAFF
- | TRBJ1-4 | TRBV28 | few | TGTGCCAGCAGTGTTGCGGGGGGTTACGAAAAACTGTTTTTT | CASSVAGGYEKLFF